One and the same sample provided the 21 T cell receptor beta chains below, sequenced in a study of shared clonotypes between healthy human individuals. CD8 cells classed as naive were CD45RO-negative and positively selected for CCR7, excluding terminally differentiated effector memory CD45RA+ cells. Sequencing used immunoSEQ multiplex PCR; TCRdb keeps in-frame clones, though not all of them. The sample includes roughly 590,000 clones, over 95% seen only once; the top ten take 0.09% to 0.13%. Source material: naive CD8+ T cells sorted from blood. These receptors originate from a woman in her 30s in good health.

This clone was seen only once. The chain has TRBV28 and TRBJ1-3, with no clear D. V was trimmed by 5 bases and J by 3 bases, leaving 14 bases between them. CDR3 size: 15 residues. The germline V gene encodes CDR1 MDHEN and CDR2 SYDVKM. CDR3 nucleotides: TGTGCCAGCAGTGGTGACATGGTTGGTGGAAACACCATATATTTT. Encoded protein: CASSGDMVGGNTIYF.

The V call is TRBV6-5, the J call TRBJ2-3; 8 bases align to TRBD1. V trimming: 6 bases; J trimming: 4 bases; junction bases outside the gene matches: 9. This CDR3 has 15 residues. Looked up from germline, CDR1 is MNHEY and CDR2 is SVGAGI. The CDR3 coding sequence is TGTGCCAGCAGCCAAGATCAGGGGGCGTCAGATACGCAGTATTTT. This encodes CASSQDQGASDTQYF.

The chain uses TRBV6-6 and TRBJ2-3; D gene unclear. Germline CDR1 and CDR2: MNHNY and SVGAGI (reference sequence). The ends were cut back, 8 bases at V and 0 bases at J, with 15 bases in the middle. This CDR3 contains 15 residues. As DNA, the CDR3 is TGTGCCAGCTCTCGGTGGCGGTCTAGCACAGATACGCAGTATTTT. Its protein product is CASSRWRSSTDTQYF.

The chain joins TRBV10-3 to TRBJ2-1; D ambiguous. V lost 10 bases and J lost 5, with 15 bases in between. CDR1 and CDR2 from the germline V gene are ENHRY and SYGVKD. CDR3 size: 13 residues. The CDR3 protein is CATLPPDDNEQFF. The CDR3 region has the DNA TGTGCCACCTTACCTCCTGACGACAATGAGCAGTTCTTC.

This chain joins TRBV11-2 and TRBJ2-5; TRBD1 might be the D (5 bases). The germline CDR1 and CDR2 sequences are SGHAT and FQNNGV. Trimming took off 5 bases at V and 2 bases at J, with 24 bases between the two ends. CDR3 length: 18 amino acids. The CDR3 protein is CASSSQGPNVALQETQYF. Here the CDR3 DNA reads TGTGCCAGCAGCAGTCAGGGCCCTAACGTCGCCCTTCAAGAGACCCAGTACTTC.

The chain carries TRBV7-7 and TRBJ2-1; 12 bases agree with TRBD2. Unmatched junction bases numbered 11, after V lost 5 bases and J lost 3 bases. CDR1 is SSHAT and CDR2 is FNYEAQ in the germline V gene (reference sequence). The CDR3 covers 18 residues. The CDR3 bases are TGTGCCAGCAGCCCCTCTAGCGGGAGGGCGTCAATCTACAATGAGCAGTTCTTC. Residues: CASSPSSGRASIYNEQFF. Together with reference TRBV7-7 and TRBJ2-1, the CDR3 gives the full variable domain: GAGVSQSPRYKVTKRGQDVTLRCDPISSHATLYWYQQALGQGPEFLTYFNYEAQPDKSGLPSDRFSAERPEGSISTLTIQRTEQRDSAMYRCASSPSSGRASIYNEQFFGPGTRLTVL.

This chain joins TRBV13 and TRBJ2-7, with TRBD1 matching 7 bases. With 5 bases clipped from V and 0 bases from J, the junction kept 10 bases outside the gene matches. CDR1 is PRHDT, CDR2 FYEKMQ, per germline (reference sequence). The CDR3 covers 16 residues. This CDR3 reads CASSPPSAGGSYEQYF. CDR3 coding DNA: TGTGCCAGCAGCCCCCCGTCGGCAGGGGGCTCCTACGAGCAGTACTTC.

The CDR3 DNA reads as TGTGCCAGCAGCCTAGGAGGGGGCACAGATACGCAGTATTTT. Encoded protein: CASSLGGGTDTQYF. The V and J genes are TRBV5-8 and TRBJ2-3, with D tentatively TRBD2 (6 bases). The CDR3 totals 14 residues. V lost 4 bases and J lost 1, with 10 bases in between. The V gene's germline CDR1 is SGHTS and CDR2 YDEGEE.

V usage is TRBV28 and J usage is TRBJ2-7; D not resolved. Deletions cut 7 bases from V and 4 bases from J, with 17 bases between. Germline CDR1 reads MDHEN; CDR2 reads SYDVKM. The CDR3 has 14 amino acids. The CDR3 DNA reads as TGTGCCAGCAATGGGCTCCGAAGGGTATACGAGCAGTACTTC. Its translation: CASNGLRRVYEQYF. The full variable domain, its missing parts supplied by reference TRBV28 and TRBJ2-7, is DVKVTQSSRYLVKRTGEKVFLECVQDMDHENMFWYRQDPGLGLRLIYFSYDVKMKEKGDIPEGYSVSREKKERFSLILESASTNQTSMYLCASNGLRRVYEQYFGPGTRLTVT.

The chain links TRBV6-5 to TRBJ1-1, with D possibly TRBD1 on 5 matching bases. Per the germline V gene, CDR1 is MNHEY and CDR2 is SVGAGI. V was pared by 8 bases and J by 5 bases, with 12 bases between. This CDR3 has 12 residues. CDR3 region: CASVGGGTEAFF. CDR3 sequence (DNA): TGTGCCAGCGTCGGGGGGGGGACTGAAGCTTTCTTT.

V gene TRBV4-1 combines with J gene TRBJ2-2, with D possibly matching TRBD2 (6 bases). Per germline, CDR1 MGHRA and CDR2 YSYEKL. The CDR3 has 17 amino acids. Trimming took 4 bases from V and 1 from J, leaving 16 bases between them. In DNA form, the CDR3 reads TGCGCCAGCAGCCCCTTTCCGGGACTGCAGAACACCGGGGAGCTGTTTTTT. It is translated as CASSPFPGLQNTGELFF.

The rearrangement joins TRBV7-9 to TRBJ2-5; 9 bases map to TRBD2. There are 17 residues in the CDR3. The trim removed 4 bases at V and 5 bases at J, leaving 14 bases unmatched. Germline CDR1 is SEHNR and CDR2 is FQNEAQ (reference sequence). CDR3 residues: CASSYALAGERSETQYF. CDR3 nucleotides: TGTGCCAGCAGCTATGCATTAGCGGGAGAGAGGTCGGAGACCCAGTACTTC. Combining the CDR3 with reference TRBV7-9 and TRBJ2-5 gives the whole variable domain DTGVSQNPRHKITKRGQNVTFRCDPISEHNRLYWYRQTLGQGPEFLTYFQNEAQLEKSRLLSDRFSAERPKGSFSTLEIQRTEQGDSAMYLCASSYALAGERSETQYFGPGTRLLVL.

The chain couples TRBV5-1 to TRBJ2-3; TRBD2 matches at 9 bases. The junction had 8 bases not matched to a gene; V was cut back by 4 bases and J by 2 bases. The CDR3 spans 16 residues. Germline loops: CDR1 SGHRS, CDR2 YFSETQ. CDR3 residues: CASSPGTSKATDTQYF. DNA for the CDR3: TGCGCCAGCAGCCCAGGGACTAGCAAGGCCACAGATACGCAGTATTTT. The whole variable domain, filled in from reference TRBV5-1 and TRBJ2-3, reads KAGVTQTPRYLIKTRGQQVTLSCSPISGHRSVSWYQQTPGQGLQFLFEYFSETQRNKGNFPGRFSGRQFSNSRSEMNVSTLELGDSALYLCASSPGTSKATDTQYFGPGTRLTVL.

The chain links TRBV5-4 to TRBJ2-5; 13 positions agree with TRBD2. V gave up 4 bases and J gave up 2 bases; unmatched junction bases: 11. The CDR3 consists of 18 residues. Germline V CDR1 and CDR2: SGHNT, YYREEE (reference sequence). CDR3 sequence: CASSLGRTSGSFQETQYF. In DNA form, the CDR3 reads TGTGCCAGCAGCCTCGGGAGGACTAGCGGGAGTTTTCAAGAGACCCAGTACTTC.

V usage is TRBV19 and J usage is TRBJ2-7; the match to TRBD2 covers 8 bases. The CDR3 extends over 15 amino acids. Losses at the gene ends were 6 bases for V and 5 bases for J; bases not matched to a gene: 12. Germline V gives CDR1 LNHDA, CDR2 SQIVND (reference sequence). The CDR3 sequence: CASSPRGSGIHEQYF. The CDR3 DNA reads TGTGCCAGTAGCCCCAGGGGTAGCGGGATCCACGAGCAGTACTTC.

The CDR3 loop is CASSLSGREAFF. Written as DNA, the CDR3 is TGTGCCAGCAGTTTATCCGGCAGAGAAGCTTTCTTT. The V and J genes are TRBV28 and TRBJ1-1; unclear D gene. The germline CDR1 and CDR2 sequences are MDHEN and SYDVKM. Trimming took 1 base from V and 8 from J, leaving 8 bases between them. The CDR3 is 12 residues long.

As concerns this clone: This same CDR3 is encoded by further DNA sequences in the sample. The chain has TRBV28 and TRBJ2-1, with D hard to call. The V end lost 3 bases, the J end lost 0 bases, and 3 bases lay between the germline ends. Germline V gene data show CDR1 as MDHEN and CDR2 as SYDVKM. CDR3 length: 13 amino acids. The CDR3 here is CASSFSSYNEQFF. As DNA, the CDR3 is TGTGCCAGCAGTTTTAGCTCCTACAATGAGCAGTTCTTC.

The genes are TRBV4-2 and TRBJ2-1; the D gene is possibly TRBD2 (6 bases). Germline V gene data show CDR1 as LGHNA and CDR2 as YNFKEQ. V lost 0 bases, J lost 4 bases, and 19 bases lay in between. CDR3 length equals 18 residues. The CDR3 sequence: CASSQDWAGPSEYNEQFF. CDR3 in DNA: TGTGCCAGCAGCCAAGATTGGGCTGGGCCTAGCGAGTACAATGAGCAGTTCTTC.

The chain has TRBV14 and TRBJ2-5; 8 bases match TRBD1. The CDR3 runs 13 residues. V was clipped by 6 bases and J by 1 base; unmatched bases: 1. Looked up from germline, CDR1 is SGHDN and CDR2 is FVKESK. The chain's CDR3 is CASRGTGQETQYF. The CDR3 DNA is TGTGCCAGCAGAGGGACAGGCCAAGAGACCCAGTACTTC.

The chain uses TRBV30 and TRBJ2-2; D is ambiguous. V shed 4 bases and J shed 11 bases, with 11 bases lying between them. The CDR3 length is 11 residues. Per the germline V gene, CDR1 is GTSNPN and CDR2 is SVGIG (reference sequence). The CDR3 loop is CAWTIGIELFF. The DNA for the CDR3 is TGTGCCTGGACTATTGGGATCGAGCTGTTTTTT. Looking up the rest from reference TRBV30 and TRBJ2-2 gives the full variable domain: SQTIHQWPATLVQPVGSPLSLECTVEGTSNPNLYWYRQAAGRGLQLLFYSVGIGQISSEVPQNLSASRPQDRQFILSSKKLLLSDSGFYLCAWTIGIELFFGEGSRLTVL.

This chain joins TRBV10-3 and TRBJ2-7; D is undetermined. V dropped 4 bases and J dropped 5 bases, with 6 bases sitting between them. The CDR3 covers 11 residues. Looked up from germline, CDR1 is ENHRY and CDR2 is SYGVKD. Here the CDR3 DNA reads TGTGCCATCAGTGTTGGCCACGAGCAGTACTTC. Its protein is CAISVGHEQYF.